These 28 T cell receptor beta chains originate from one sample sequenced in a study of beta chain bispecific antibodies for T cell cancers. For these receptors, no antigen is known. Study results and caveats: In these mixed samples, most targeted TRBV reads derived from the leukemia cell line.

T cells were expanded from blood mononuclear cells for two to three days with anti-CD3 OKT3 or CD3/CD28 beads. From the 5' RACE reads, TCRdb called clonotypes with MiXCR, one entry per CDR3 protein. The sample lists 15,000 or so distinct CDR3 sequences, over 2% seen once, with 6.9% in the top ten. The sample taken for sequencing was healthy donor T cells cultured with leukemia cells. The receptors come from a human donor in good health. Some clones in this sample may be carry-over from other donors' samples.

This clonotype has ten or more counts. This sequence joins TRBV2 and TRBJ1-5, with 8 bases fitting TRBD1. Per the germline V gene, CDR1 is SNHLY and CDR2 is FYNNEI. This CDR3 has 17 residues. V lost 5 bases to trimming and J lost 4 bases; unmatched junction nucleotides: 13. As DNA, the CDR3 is TGTGCCAGCAGTCCGGGACAGGCAACCCGGGCAAATCAGCCCCAGCATTTT. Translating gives CASSPGQATRANQPQHF.

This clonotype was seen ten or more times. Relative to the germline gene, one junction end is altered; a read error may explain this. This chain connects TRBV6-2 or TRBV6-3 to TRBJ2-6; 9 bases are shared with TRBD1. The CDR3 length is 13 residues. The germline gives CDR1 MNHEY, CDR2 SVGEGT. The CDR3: CGTGYTGANVLTF. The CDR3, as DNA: TGCGGGACAGGGTACACGGGGGCCAACGTCCTGACTTTC.

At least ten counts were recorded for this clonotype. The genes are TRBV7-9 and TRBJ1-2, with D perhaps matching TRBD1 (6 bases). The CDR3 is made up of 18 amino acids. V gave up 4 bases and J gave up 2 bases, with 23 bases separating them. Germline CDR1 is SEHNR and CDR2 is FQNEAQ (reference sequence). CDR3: CASSSEGGGLLENYGYTF. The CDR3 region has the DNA TGTGCCAGCAGCTCCGAGGGGGGGGGGCTCCTGGAAAACTATGGCTACACCTTC.

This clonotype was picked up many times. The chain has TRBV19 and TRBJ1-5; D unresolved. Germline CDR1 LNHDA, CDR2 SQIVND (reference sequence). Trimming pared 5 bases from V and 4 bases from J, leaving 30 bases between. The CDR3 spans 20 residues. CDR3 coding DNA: TGTGCCAGTAGTTTTCCACTCCCCACCGCCTTGTCGGGGAAGAATCAGCCCCAGCATTTT. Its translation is CASSFPLPTALSGKNQPQHF.

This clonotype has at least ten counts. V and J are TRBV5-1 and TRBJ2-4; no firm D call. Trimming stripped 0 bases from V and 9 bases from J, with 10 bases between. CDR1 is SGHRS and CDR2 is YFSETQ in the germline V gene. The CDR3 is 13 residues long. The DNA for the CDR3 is TGCGCCAGCAGCTTGGAAGGGTATGGCATTCAGTACTTC. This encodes CASSLEGYGIQYF.

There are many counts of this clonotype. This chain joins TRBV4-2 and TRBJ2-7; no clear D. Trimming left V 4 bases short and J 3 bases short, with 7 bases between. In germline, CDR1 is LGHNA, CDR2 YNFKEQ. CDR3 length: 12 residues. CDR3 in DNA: TGTGCCAGCAGCCCGACCGGCTACGAGCAGTACTTC. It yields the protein CASSPTGYEQYF.

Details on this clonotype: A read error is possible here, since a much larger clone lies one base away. CDR3 sequence reads: CTSSPQETQYF. CDR3 DNA: TGTACCAGCTCACCCCAAGAGACCCAGTACTTC. This rearrangement joins TRBV18 to TRBJ2-5; D remains ambiguous. The germline CDR1 and CDR2 sequences are KGHSH and LQKENI. The CDR3 is made up of 11 amino acids.

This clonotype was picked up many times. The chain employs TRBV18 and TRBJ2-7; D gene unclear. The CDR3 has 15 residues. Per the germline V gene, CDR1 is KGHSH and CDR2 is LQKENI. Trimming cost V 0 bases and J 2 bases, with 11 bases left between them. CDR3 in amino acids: CASSPPQTAPYEQYF. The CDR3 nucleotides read TGTGCCAGCTCACCACCCCAGACTGCCCCCTACGAGCAGTACTTC.

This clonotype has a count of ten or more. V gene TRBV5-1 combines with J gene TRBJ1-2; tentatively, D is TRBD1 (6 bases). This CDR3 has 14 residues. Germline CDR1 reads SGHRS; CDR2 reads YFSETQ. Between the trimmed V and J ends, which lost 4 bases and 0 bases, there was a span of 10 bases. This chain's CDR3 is CASSETGANYGYTF. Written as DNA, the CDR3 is TGCGCCAGCAGCGAGACAGGAGCTAACTATGGCTACACCTTC.

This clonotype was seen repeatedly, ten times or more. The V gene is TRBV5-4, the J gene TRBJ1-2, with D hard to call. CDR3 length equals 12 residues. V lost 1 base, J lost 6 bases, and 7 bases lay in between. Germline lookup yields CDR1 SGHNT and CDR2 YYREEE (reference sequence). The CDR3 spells CASSLTFDGYTF. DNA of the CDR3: TGTGCCAGCAGCTTGACATTCGATGGCTACACCTTC.

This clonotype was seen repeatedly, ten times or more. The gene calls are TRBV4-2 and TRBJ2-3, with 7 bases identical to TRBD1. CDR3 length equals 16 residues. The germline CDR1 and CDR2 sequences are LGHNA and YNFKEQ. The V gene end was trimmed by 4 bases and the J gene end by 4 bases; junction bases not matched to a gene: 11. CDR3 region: CASSLNTGDGADTQYF. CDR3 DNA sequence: TGTGCCAGCAGCCTAAATACAGGGGATGGGGCAGATACGCAGTATTTT.

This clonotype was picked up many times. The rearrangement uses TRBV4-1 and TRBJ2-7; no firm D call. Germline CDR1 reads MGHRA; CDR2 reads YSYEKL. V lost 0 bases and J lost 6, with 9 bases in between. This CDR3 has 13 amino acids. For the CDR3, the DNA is TGCGCCAGCAGCCAAGATCCAGCTCCCGAGCAGTACTTC. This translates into CASSQDPAPEQYF.

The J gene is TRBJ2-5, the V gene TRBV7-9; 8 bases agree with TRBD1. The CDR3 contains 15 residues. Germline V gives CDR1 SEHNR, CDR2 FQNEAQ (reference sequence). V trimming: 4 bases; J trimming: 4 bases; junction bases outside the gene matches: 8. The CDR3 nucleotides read TGTGCCAGCAGCTCGACAGGGGTACTGCTAGAGACCCAGTACTTC. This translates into CASSSTGVLLETQYF. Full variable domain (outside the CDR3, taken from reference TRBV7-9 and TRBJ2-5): DTGVSQNPRHKITKRGQNVTFRCDPISEHNRLYWYRQTLGQGPEFLTYFQNEAQLEKSRLLSDRFSAERPKGSFSTLEIQRTEQGDSAMYLCASSSTGVLLETQYFGPGTRLLVL.

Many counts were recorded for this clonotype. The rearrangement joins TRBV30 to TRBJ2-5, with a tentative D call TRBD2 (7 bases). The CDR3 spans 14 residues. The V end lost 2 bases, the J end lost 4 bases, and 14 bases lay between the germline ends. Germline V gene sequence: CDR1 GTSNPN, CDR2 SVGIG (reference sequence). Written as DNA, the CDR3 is TGTGCCTGGAGTCCAAAGGGGGGGGCAGAGACCCAGTACTTC. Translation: CAWSPKGGAETQYF.

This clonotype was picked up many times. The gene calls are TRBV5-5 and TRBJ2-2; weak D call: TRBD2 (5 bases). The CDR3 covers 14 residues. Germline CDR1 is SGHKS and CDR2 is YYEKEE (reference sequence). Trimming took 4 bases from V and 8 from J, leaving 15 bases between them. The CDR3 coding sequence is TGTGCCAGCAGCCCCGGAGAGGAGGAAGGGGAGCTGTTTTTT. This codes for CASSPGEEEGELFF.

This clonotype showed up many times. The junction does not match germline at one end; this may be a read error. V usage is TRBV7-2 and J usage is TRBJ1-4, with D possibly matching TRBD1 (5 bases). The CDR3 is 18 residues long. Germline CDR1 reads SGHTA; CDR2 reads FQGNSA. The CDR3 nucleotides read TGTGCCAGCAGCTTAGCGTATGGAGACAGCACAACTAATGGAAAACTGTTTTTT. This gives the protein CASSLAYGDSTTNGKLFF.

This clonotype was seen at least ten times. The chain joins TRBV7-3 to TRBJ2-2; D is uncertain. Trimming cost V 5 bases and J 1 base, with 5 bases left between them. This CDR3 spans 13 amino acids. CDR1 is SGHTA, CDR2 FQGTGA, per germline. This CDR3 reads CASSPVNTGELFF. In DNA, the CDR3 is TGTGCCAGCAGCCCAGTGAACACCGGGGAGCTGTTTTTT.

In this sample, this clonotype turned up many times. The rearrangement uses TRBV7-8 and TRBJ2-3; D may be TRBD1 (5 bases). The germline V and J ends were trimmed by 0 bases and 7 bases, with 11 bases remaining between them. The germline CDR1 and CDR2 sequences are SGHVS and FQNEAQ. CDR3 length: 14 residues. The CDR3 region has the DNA TGTGCCAGCAGCTTAGCGGCGCAGGGCAATACGCAGTATTTT. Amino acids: CASSLAAQGNTQYF.

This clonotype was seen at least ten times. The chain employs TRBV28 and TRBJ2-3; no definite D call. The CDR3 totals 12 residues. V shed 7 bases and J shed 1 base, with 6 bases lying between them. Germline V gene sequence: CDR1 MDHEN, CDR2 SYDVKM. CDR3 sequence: CASTLGTDTQYF. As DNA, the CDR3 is TGTGCCAGCACCCTCGGCACAGATACGCAGTATTTT.

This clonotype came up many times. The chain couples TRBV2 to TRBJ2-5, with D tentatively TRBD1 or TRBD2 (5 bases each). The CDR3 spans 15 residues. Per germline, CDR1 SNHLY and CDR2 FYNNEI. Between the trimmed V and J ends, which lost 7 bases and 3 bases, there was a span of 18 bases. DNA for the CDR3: TGTGCCAGCACCCTAACTTCGGGGCCAAAAGAGACCCAGTACTTC. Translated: CASTLTSGPKETQYF.

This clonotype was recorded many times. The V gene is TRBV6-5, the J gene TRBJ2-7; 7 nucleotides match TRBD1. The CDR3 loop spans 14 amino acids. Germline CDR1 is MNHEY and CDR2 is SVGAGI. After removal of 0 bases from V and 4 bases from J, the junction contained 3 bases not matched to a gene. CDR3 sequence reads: CASSYSDRAYEQYF. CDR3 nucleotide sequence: TGTGCCAGCAGTTACTCCGACAGGGCGTACGAGCAGTACTTC.

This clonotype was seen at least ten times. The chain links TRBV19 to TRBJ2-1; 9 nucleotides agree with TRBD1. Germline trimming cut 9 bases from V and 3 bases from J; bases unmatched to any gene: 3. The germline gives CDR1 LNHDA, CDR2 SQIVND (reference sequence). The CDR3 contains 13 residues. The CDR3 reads CASGTGIYNEQFF. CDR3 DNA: TGTGCCAGCGGGACAGGGATCTACAATGAGCAGTTCTTC.

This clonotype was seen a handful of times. CDR3 nucleotide sequence: TGTGCCAGCAGCCCGCCGGACAGGGGAACTAACACTGAAGCTTTCTTT. It yields the protein CASSPPDRGTNTEAFF. The chain has TRBV7-8 and TRBJ1-1; 9 positions match TRBD1. Germline CDR1 and CDR2: SGHVS and FQNEAQ. Unmatched junction bases numbered 9, after V lost 5 bases and J lost 2 bases. This CDR3 comprises 16 residues.

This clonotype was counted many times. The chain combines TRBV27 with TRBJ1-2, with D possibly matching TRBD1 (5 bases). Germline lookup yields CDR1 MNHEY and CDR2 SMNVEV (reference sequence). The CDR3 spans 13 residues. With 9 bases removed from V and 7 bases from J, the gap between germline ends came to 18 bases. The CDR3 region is CASCPGHEAGYTF. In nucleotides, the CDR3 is TGTGCCAGTTGTCCAGGGCACGAGGCTGGCTACACCTTC.

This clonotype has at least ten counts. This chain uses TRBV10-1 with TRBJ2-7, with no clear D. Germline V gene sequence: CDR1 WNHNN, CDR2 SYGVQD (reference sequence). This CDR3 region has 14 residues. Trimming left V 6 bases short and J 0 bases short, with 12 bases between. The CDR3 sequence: CASSGQLSSYEQYF. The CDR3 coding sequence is TGCGCCAGCAGCGGTCAGCTTAGCTCCTACGAGCAGTACTTC.

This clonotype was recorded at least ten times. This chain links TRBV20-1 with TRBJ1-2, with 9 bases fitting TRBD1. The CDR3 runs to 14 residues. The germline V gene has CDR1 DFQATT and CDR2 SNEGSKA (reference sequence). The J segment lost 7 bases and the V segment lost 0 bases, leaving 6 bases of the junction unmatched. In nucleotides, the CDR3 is TGCAGTGCTAGAGATTTCGGGACAGGGACTGGCTACACCTTC. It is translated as CSARDFGTGTGYTF.

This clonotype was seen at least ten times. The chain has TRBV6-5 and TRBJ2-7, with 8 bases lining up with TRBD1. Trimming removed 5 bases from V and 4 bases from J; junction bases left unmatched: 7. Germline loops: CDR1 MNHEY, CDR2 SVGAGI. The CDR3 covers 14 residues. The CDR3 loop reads CASSPGQGEYEQYF. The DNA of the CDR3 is TGTGCCAGCAGTCCCGGACAGGGAGAGTACGAGCAGTACTTC.

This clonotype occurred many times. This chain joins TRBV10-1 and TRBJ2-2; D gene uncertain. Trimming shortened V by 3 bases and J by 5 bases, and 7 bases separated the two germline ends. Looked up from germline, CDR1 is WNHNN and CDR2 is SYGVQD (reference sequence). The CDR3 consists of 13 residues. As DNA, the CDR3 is TGCGCCAGCAGTGACGGCCTTACCGGGGAGCTGTTTTTT. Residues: CASSDGLTGELFF.